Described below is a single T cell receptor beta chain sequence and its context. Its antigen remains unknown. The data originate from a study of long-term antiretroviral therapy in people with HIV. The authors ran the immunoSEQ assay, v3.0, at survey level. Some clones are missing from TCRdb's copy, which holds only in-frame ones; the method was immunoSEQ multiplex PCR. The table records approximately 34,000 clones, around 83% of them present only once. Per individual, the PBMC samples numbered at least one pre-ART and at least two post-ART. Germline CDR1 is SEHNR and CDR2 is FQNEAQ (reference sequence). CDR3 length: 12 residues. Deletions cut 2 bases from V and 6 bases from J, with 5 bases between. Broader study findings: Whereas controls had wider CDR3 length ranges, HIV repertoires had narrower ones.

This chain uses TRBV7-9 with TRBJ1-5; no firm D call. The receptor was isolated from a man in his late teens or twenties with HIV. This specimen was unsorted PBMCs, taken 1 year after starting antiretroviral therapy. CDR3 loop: CASSLKGQPQHF. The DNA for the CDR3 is TGTGCCAGCAGCTTAAAAGGTCAGCCCCAGCATTTT.